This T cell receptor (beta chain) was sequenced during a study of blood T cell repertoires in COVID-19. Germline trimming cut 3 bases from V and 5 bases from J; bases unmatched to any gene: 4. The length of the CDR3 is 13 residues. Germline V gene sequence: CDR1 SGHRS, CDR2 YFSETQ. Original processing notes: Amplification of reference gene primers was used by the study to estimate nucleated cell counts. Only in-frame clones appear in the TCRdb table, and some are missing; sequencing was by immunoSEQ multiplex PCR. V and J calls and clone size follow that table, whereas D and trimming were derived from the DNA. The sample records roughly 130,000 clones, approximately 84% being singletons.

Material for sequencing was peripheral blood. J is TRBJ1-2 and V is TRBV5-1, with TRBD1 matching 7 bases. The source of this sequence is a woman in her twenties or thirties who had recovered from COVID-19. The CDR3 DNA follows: TGCGCCAGCAGCTGGGACAGACTTTATGGCTACACCTTC. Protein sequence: CASSWDRLYGYTF.